This T cell receptor (beta chain) was sequenced in a study of cytomegalovirus exposure and HLA in healthy donors. Comments on this clone: Its antigen is as yet unknown.

Broader study findings: In a later analysis, CMV-associated beta chains were mostly HLA-associated, it appeared. The classifier, whose performance was assessed in both the original and validation cohorts, reportedly diagnosed cytomegalovirus status with high specificity and sensitivity. The majority of TCR sequences were rare, yet some public TCRs appeared in many donors.

The CDR3 contains 13 residues. The germline gives CDR1 MNHNS, CDR2 SASEGT. The V and J ends lost 8 bases and 1 base respectively, with 12 bases between them. 13 Jbeta primers and 60 Vbeta primers were used for the PCR. Method: immunoSEQ multiplex PCR; TCRdb's copy keeps in-frame clones and lacks some. The table includes some 170,000 clones, 70% to 80% detected once. Sequencing was performed on PBMCs. The V call is TRBV6-1, the J call TRBJ2-7; D might be TRBD1 (6 bases). This TCR came from a man younger than 35 in good health and CMV-seropositive. The CDR3 protein is CASLTGRSYEQYF. DNA for the CDR3: TGTGCCAGCTTGACAGGCCGTTCCTACGAGCAGTACTTC.